Listed here are 22 T cell receptor beta chains from one sample, sequenced in a study of cytomegalovirus exposure and HLA in healthy donors (dated by TCRdb to about 2017). Receptor amplification or capture employed the immunoSEQ multiplex PCR assay. For the multiplex PCR, a mixture combining 60 forward primers for TCR Vbeta segments and 13 reverse primers for TCR Jbeta segments was used. Imported from immuneACCESS, the table was reduced by TCRdb to in-frame sequences with V and J called. These copies leave out some clones; in studies compared against another copy, an unresolved V gene accounts for under half, and the cause of the remainder is not known. The sample yields about 200,000 clones; around four fifths were counted once. The top ten hold 6.5% of the sample. Sequencing was carried out using PBMCs. Receptors originate from a woman between 50 and 59 years old in good health and CMV-seropositive.

The chain links TRBV9 to TRBJ2-2; D may be TRBD1 (6 bases). This CDR3 spans 13 amino acids. Germline V gene lookup returns CDR1 SGDLS and CDR2 YYNGEE. V dropped 4 bases and J dropped 5 bases, with 9 bases sitting between them. Here the CDR3 reads CASSPGQTGELFF. The CDR3 nucleotides read TGTGCCAGCAGCCCAGGACAGACCGGGGAGCTGTTTTTT.

The chain carries TRBV5-1 and TRBJ2-7; 7 bases fit TRBD1. The CDR3 covers 14 residues. V dropped 4 bases and J dropped 3; count of bases not matched to a gene: 7. Per germline, CDR1 SGHRS and CDR2 YFSETQ. The CDR3, as DNA: TGCGCCAGCAGCGCCACCGGGACAGTCTACGAGCAGTACTTC. This sequence encodes CASSATGTVYEQYF.

The V gene is TRBV13, the J gene TRBJ2-2; D call uncertain. This CDR3 comprises 13 residues. CDR1 and CDR2 from the germline V gene are PRHDT and FYEKMQ (reference sequence). Deletions cut 4 bases from V and 3 bases from J, with 6 bases between. CDR3 amino acids: CASSSGDTGELFF. In nucleotides, the CDR3 is TGTGCCAGCAGCTCTGGAGACACCGGGGAGCTGTTTTTT.

Only one count was recorded for this clone. The chain links TRBV4-2 to TRBJ2-6; possible D gene TRBD1, 6 bases. The CDR3 totals 16 residues. The V gene's germline CDR1 is LGHNA and CDR2 YNFKEQ. Trimming shortened V by 5 bases and J by 3 bases, and 14 bases separated the two germline ends. In nucleotides, the CDR3 is TGTGCCAGCAGCGAGGACAGACACTTTGGGGCCAACGTCCTGACTTTC. It specifies CASSEDRHFGANVLTF.

This clone occurred a few times. This sequence joins TRBV4-3 and TRBJ2-2; TRBD2 matches 12 bases. This CDR3 is built from 17 residues. The germline CDR1 and CDR2 sequences are LGHNA and YSLEER. The V and J ends lost 1 base and 3 bases, in that order; junction bases with no gene match: 3. The DNA of the CDR3 is TGCGCCAGCAGCCAAGGACTAGCGGGGGCCTACACCGGGGAGCTGTTTTTT. It codes for CASSQGLAGAYTGELFF.

This chain uses TRBV27 with TRBJ1-5, with 7 nucleotides matching TRBD1. Germline assignment: CDR1 MNHEY and CDR2 SMNVEV (reference sequence). This CDR3 has 14 amino acids. The trim removed 5 bases at V and 6 bases at J, leaving 7 bases unmatched. The CDR3 reads CASSRTGAGQPQHF. The CDR3 DNA sequence: TGTGCCAGCAGTAGGACAGGTGCGGGTCAGCCCCAGCATTTT.

The V call is TRBV4-1, the J call TRBJ2-5, with 10 nucleotides matching TRBD1. The J call may be incorrect, as the DNA end agrees better with TRBJ2-7. This CDR3 region has 15 residues. Germline V gene data show CDR1 as MGHRA and CDR2 as YSYEKL. The CDR3 DNA follows: TGCGCCAGCAGCCATCCGGGACAGGGGATCTACGAGCAGTACTTC. Translating gives CASSHPGQGIYEQYF.

In this sample, this clone turned up a few times. The rearrangement uses TRBV6-5 and TRBJ2-1, with D tentatively TRBD1 (6 bases). Trimming pared 4 bases from V and 2 bases from J, leaving 15 bases between. Germline CDR1 is MNHEY and CDR2 is SVGAGI. The CDR3 spans 16 residues. The CDR3: CASSSDSTGTYNEQFF. The CDR3 DNA follows: TGTGCCAGCAGTTCGGATTCAACAGGGACCTACAATGAGCAGTTCTTC.

This clone has just a few counts. V gene TRBV4-3 combines with J gene TRBJ2-1, with TRBD2 identical over 13 bases. There are 19 residues in the CDR3. Germline assignment: CDR1 LGHNA and CDR2 YSLEER. J lost 6 bases, V lost 1 base, and 12 bases had no gene match. Here the CDR3 reads CASSQVGVTTSGGANEQFF. The CDR3 DNA is TGCGCCAGCAGCCAAGTAGGGGTGACTACTAGCGGGGGGGCCAATGAGCAGTTCTTC.

The chain recombines TRBV28 with TRBJ2-7; 7 bases agree with TRBD1. Unmatched junction bases numbered 4, after V lost 8 bases and J lost 3 bases. CDR3 length: 12 amino acids. Germline CDR1 MDHEN, CDR2 SYDVKM. This CDR3 reads CASRRTGYEQYF. CDR3 DNA: TGTGCCAGCCGTAGGACAGGCTACGAGCAGTACTTC.

J is TRBJ1-1 and V is TRBV6-6; possibly TRBD1 for D (5 bases). V was pared by 6 bases and J by 0 bases, with 14 bases between. Germline values: CDR1 MNHNY, CDR2 SVGAGI (reference sequence). The CDR3 has 15 residues. The CDR3 here is CASSHRSSMNTEAFF. CDR3 in DNA: TGTGCCAGCAGCCACAGGAGCTCAATGAACACTGAAGCTTTCTTT.

CDR3 loop: CASSFGLAGGFGDTQYF. The CDR3 DNA reads TGTGCCAGCAGCTTCGGCCTAGCGGGAGGCTTTGGGGATACGCAGTATTTT. The gene calls are TRBV11-3 and TRBJ2-3, with 11 positions matching TRBD2. Losses at the gene ends were 3 bases for V and 6 bases for J; bases not matched to a gene: 11. The germline gives CDR1 SGHNT, CDR2 YENEEA. The CDR3 runs to 17 residues. Looking up the rest from reference TRBV11-3 and TRBJ2-3 gives the full variable domain: EAGVVQSPRYKIIEKKQPVAFWCNPISGHNTLYWYLQNLGQGPELLIRYENEEAVDDSQLPKDRFSAERLKGVDSTLKIQPAELGDSAVYLCASSFGLAGGFGDTQYFGPGTRLTVL.

This chain connects TRBV6-1 to TRBJ1-2; TRBD1 matches at 7 bases. This CDR3 has 15 residues. V was clipped by 7 bases and J by 3 bases; unmatched bases: 11. Germline V gene data show CDR1 as MNHNS and CDR2 as SASEGT. The CDR3 DNA follows: TGTGCCAGCAAGGGACAGACCAACTCGGACTATGGCTACACCTTC. Translating it yields CASKGQTNSDYGYTF.

CDR3 sequence reads: CASSIPGTGVYGYTF. CDR3 DNA sequence: TGTGCCAGTAGTATACCCGGGACAGGGGTCTATGGCTACACCTTC. The chain joins TRBV19 to TRBJ1-2; 10 nucleotides match TRBD1. There are 15 residues in the CDR3. J gave up 4 bases and V 2 bases, and 4 bases lay outside the gene matches. The germline V gene encodes CDR1 LNHDA and CDR2 SQIVND (reference sequence).

This clone appeared once. The chain uses TRBV2 and TRBJ1-2, with D possibly TRBD1 on 5 matching bases. This CDR3 has 12 residues. With 6 bases removed from V and 8 bases from J, the gap between germline ends came to 13 bases. From germline, CDR1 is SNHLY and CDR2 FYNNEI. DNA of the CDR3: TGTGCCAGCAGACCCGGGGGATGGGGCTACACCTTC. Protein sequence: CASRPGGWGYTF.

The chain carries TRBV5-4 and TRBJ2-6, with 8 bases fitting TRBD2. The CDR3 loop spans 16 amino acids. CDR1 is SGHNT, CDR2 YYREEE, per germline (reference sequence). The CDR3 DNA sequence: TGTGGCCTTGCGGGGGGACCCGCGGGAGGGGCCAACGTCCTGACTTTC. This gives the protein CGLAGGPAGGANVLTF.

The gene calls are TRBV27 and TRBJ1-5; D is unresolved. V gave up 3 bases and J gave up 0 bases, with 12 bases separating them. This CDR3 contains 16 residues. Germline-derived CDR1 and CDR2 are MNHEY and SMNVEV (reference sequence). CDR3: CASSFSGAYSNQPQHF. The CDR3 DNA reads as TGTGCCAGCAGTTTCTCAGGCGCTTATAGCAATCAGCCCCAGCATTTT.

This clone has only one observation. V and J are TRBV29-1 and TRBJ1-1; D remains ambiguous. The CDR3 runs to 11 residues. From germline, CDR1 is SQVTM and CDR2 ANQGSEA. Trimming pared 5 bases from V and 1 base from J, leaving 5 bases between. CDR3 protein: CSVSGNTEAFF. The CDR3 nucleotides are TGCAGCGTTTCAGGGAACACTGAAGCTTTCTTT.

V usage is TRBV27 and J usage is TRBJ2-1; 12 bases are a match to TRBD2. Germline values: CDR1 MNHEY, CDR2 SMNVEV (reference sequence). The CDR3 sequence is 15 residues long. The V gene end was trimmed by 5 bases and the J gene end by 5 bases; junction bases not matched to a gene: 4. Here the CDR3 DNA reads TGTGCCAGCAGTACCCGACTAGCGGGGGACAATGAGCAGTTCTTC. Residues: CASSTRLAGDNEQFF.

The chain recombines TRBV14 with TRBJ2-2; TRBD2 aligns across 10 bases. The CDR3 length is 17 residues. After removal of 0 bases from V and 7 bases from J, the junction contained 8 bases not matched to a gene. Germline V gene lookup returns CDR1 SGHDN and CDR2 FVKESK. The CDR3 nucleotides are TGTGCCAGCAGCCAAGATTTGGTAGCGGGAGGTTTCGGGGAGCTGTTTTTT. It yields the protein CASSQDLVAGGFGELFF.

This clone appeared once. The chain carries TRBV7-8 and TRBJ2-5, with 7 positions matching TRBD2. Trimming removed 1 base from V and 2 bases from J; junction bases left unmatched: 4. CDR1 SGHVS and CDR2 FQNEAQ come from the germline V gene. The CDR3 is 15 residues long. The CDR3 coding sequence is TGTGCCAGCAGCTTAGATGTGGGGGGGCAAGAGACCCAGTACTTC. This sequence encodes CASSLDVGGQETQYF. Drawing the rest from reference TRBV7-8 and TRBJ2-5, the complete variable domain is GAGVSQSPRYKVAKRGQDVALRCDPISGHVSLFWYQQALGQGPEFLTYFQNEAQLDKSGLPSDRFFAERPEGSVSTLKIQRTQQEDSAVYLCASSLDVGGQETQYFGPGTRLLVL.

The chain couples TRBV12-5 to TRBJ1-1; 8 nucleotides match TRBD1. With V trimmed by 2 bases and J by 4 bases, 9 bases remained unmatched. This CDR3 is built from 16 residues. Looked up from germline, CDR1 is LGHNT and CDR2 is FRNRAP. This chain's CDR3 is CASGLLAGGAITEAFF. The CDR3 DNA reads as TGTGCTAGTGGTTTGTTGGCAGGGGGCGCTATCACTGAAGCTTTCTTT.